What follows are 23 T cell receptor beta chains derived from one specimen sequenced in a study of blood T cell repertoires in COVID-19. Here immunoSEQ multiplex PCR was the method, and the copy in TCRdb shows in-frame clones only, minus some. The sample has more than 350,000 clones, approximately 91% seen once. Sequencing used PBMCs or T cells enriched from blood (not recorded which). The source of these receptors is a woman aged 18-29 years who had been exposed to COVID-19.

The V call is TRBV28, the J call TRBJ1-1; D is uncertain. Germline V gives CDR1 MDHEN, CDR2 SYDVKM. The CDR3 is made up of 12 amino acids. V gave up 3 bases and J gave up 9 bases, with 11 bases separating them. This CDR3 reads CASSFRRTKAFF. The CDR3 region has the DNA TGTGCCAGCAGTTTTAGGCGAACTAAAGCTTTCTTT.

The chain is built from TRBV7-9 and TRBJ1-5; the D is unclear. Germline loops: CDR1 SEHNR, CDR2 FQNEAQ (reference sequence). The V end was cut by 3 bases, the J end by 4 bases, with 10 bases between. CDR3 length equals 14 residues. The CDR3 here is CASSFDGQNQPQHF. The CDR3 DNA reads TGTGCCAGCAGCTTCGATGGCCAGAATCAGCCCCAGCATTTT.

The V gene is TRBV4-1, the J gene TRBJ2-7, with 8 bases identical to TRBD2. The CDR3 loop spans 15 amino acids. After removal of 4 bases from V and 3 bases from J, the junction contained 8 bases not matched to a gene. Germline CDR1 reads MGHRA; CDR2 reads YSYEKL. The CDR3 sequence is CASSPSAGEIYEQYF. DNA for the CDR3: TGCGCCAGCAGCCCCTCAGCGGGAGAGATCTACGAGCAGTACTTC.

The chain couples TRBV4-1 to TRBJ2-2; the match to TRBD2 covers 7 bases. CDR3 size: 18 residues. CDR1 is MGHRA, CDR2 YSYEKL, per germline. The J segment lost 3 bases and the V segment lost 4 bases, leaving 14 bases of the junction unmatched. The DNA of the CDR3 is TGCGCCAGCAGCCCAGGACTTGCTAGGGGAGGGGACACCGGGGAGCTGTTTTTT. Translation: CASSPGLARGGDTGELFF.

The V call is TRBV28, the J call TRBJ2-1; TRBD2 might be the D (6 bases). This CDR3 is built from 16 residues. V was shortened by 3 bases and J by 12 bases, with 24 bases between the two germline ends. Germline lookup yields CDR1 MDHEN and CDR2 SYDVKM. In DNA form, the CDR3 reads TGTGCCAGCAGTTTCCCTCCGGGAGCTGGGGTTTCGGGGCAGTTCTTC. Translation gives CASSFPPGAGVSGQFF.

V usage is TRBV7-2 and J usage is TRBJ1-3, with a tentative D call TRBD1 (5 bases). V was trimmed by 4 bases and J by 0 bases, leaving 16 bases between them. Germline CDR1 and CDR2: SGHTA and FQGNSA. CDR3 size: 17 residues. Written as DNA, the CDR3 is TGTGCCAGCAGCTCCAGTGGGGGGGGTCGCTCTGGAAACACCATATATTTT. Amino acids: CASSSSGGGRSGNTIYF.

Notes on this clone: Other nucleotide sequences in the sample specify the same CDR3. This chain uses TRBV28 with TRBJ2-3; maybe TRBD2 (6 bases). V was trimmed by 0 bases and J by 1 base, leaving 8 bases between them. The V gene's germline CDR1 is MDHEN and CDR2 SYDVKM. The CDR3 is 15 residues long. CDR3 in DNA: TGTGCCAGCAGTTTATGGGGACTCGGCACAGATACGCAGTATTTT. Protein sequence: CASSLWGLGTDTQYF.

The chain recombines TRBV9 with TRBJ2-2, with D perhaps TRBD2 (6 bases). This CDR3 spans 16 amino acids. Germline V gene data show CDR1 as SGDLS and CDR2 as YYNGEE. Trimming removed 3 bases from V and 0 bases from J, with 12 bases in between. CDR3 DNA sequence: TGTGCCAGCAGCGCGGACGCGGGAACGAACACCGGGGAGCTGTTTTTT. Its protein product is CASSADAGTNTGELFF.

The chain uses TRBV28 and TRBJ1-3, with 8 bases matching TRBD1. The CDR3 extends over 16 amino acids. Germline CDR1 and CDR2: MDHEN and SYDVKM. V was clipped by 6 bases and J by 2 bases; unmatched bases: 9. The CDR3 loop reads CASSSGQGTPGNTIYF. DNA of the CDR3: TGTGCCAGCAGCTCCGGACAGGGAACGCCTGGAAACACCATATATTTT.

The gene calls are TRBV28 and TRBJ2-4; 8 bases line up with TRBD1. This CDR3 contains 14 residues. V was pared by 7 bases and J by 3 bases, with 5 bases of the junction left unmatched. CDR1 MDHEN and CDR2 SYDVKM come from the germline V gene. In nucleotides, the CDR3 is TGTGCCAGCATTTCAGGGGGCGTCAAAAACATTCAGTACTTC. It encodes CASISGGVKNIQYF.

The chain recombines TRBV5-6 with TRBJ2-1; D might be TRBD2 (5 bases). This CDR3 region has 18 residues. Germline V gene sequence: CDR1 SGHDT, CDR2 YYEEEE. The V end lost 0 bases, the J end lost 5 bases, and 21 bases lay between the germline ends. The CDR3 sequence: CASSLAFFGLRNHNEQFF. The CDR3 coding sequence is TGTGCCAGCAGCTTGGCCTTTTTTGGACTCAGAAATCACAATGAGCAGTTCTTC.

This chain links TRBV21-1 with TRBJ2-7; whether TRBD2, the table's D call, matches the DNA was not checked. TRBV21-1 is described as a pseudogene. This CDR3 has 12 amino acids. The CDR3 loop reads CASSKSEGEQYF. CDR3 coding DNA: TGTGCCAGCAGCAAATCGGAGGGCGAGCAGTACTTC.

The chain couples TRBV9 to TRBJ1-3, with a tentative D call TRBD1 (6 bases). The CDR3 has 15 amino acids. Trimming removed 3 bases from V and 0 bases from J, with 10 bases in between. The V gene's germline CDR1 is SGDLS and CDR2 YYNGEE. CDR3 amino acids: CASSATGSSGNTIYF. In DNA, the CDR3 is TGTGCCAGCAGCGCTACAGGGAGCTCTGGAAACACCATATATTTT.

J is TRBJ1-1 and V is TRBV9; 7 positions match TRBD1. The junction had 6 bases not matched to a gene; V was cut back by 3 bases and J by 1 base. The CDR3 is made up of 15 amino acids. Germline CDR1 and CDR2: SGDLS and YYNGEE. The CDR3 here is CASSGTGTANTEAFF. The CDR3 coding sequence is TGTGCCAGCAGCGGCACCGGGACAGCGAACACTGAAGCTTTCTTT.

The genes are TRBV7-2 and TRBJ1-3; tentatively, D is TRBD1 (5 bases). The CDR3 runs to 16 residues. The germline V gene encodes CDR1 SGHTA and CDR2 FQGNSA. V shed 1 base and J shed 0 bases, with 10 bases lying between them. CDR3 nucleotide sequence: TGTGCCAGCAGCTTAGGGACATCCGCCTCTGGAAACACCATATATTTT. Its protein is CASSLGTSASGNTIYF.

The chain uses TRBV9 and TRBJ2-3; 10 bases fit TRBD2. The CDR3 covers 17 residues. Trimming took 0 bases from V and 5 from J; bases not matched to a gene: 9. CDR1 is SGDLS and CDR2 is YYNGEE in the germline V gene. In DNA form, the CDR3 reads TGTGCCAGCAGCGTAGAGGCCAGCGGGGGGGCGGGAGATACGCAGTATTTT. As protein: CASSVEASGGAGDTQYF.

The chain uses TRBV3-1 (or the pseudogene TRBV3-2) and TRBJ2-1; TRBD2 matches 7 bases. Unmatched junction bases numbered 10, after V lost 3 bases and J lost 5 bases. The V gene's germline CDR1 is LGHDT and CDR2 YNNKEL (reference sequence). The length of the CDR3 is 16 residues. CDR3 sequence reads: CASSHNRGLFNNEQFF. The CDR3 DNA reads TGTGCCAGCAGCCACAACCGGGGACTATTTAACAATGAGCAGTTCTTC.

This clone has only one observation. The gene calls are TRBV5-5 and TRBJ1-6; D ambiguous. The CDR3 totals 17 residues. CDR1 and CDR2 (germline): SGHKS, YYEKEE (reference sequence). The V end lost 1 base, the J end lost 0 bases, and 11 bases lay between the germline ends. CDR3 sequence (DNA): TGTGCCAGCAGCTTGAGGCAGGTTAGCTCCTATAATTCACCCCTCCACTTT. It specifies CASSLRQVSSYNSPLHF.

The CDR3 here is CASSERGYEQYF. Here the CDR3 DNA reads TGTGCCAGCAGTGAACGCGGATACGAGCAGTACTTC. V is TRBV2 and J is TRBJ2-7; D is uncertain. V lost 2 bases, J lost 4 bases, and 6 bases lay in between. The CDR3 loop spans 12 amino acids. Per germline, CDR1 SNHLY and CDR2 FYNNEI.

The J gene is TRBJ1-1, the V gene TRBV3-1 (or the pseudogene TRBV3-2), with D perhaps matching TRBD1 (5 bases). The V and J ends lost 3 bases and 4 bases respectively, with 9 bases between them. Germline values: CDR1 LGHDT, CDR2 YNNKEL (reference sequence). The CDR3 runs 13 residues. CDR3 nucleotides: TGTGCCAGCAGCCACGGGGGTGTCACTGAAGCTTTCTTT. It specifies CASSHGGVTEAFF.

The CDR3 DNA reads TGTGCCAGCAGTTACTCCCCTAGCGCGACCTACGAGCAGTACTTC. Protein: CASSYSPSATYEQYF. The chain joins TRBV6-5 to TRBJ2-7, with D possibly matching TRBD2 (6 bases). This CDR3 spans 15 amino acids. V lost 0 bases, J lost 2 bases, and 11 bases lay in between. CDR1 is MNHEY and CDR2 is SVGAGI in the germline V gene.

This sequence joins TRBV3-1 (or the pseudogene TRBV3-2) and TRBJ1-6; D uncertain. The CDR3 consists of 10 residues. V was pared by 1 base and J by 16 bases, with 5 bases between. CDR1 is LGHDT, CDR2 YNNKEL, per germline (reference sequence). The CDR3: CASSQAPLHF. The CDR3 region has the DNA TGTGCCAGCAGCCAAGCCCCTCTCCACTTT.

This chain uses TRBV7-9 with TRBJ2-1; D perhaps matches TRBD2 (7 bases). The CDR3 length is 14 residues. Germline values: CDR1 SEHNR, CDR2 FQNEAQ (reference sequence). Trimming shortened V by 5 bases and J by 7 bases, and 15 bases separated the two germline ends. Here the CDR3 reads CASSTRGGANEQFF. The CDR3 DNA follows: TGTGCCAGCAGCACCCGTGGGGGGGCTAATGAGCAGTTCTTC. The variable domain in full, completed from reference TRBV7-9 and TRBJ2-1, reads DTGVSQNPRHKITKRGQNVTFRCDPISEHNRLYWYRQTLGQGPEFLTYFQNEAQLEKSRLLSDRFSAERPKGSFSTLEIQRTEQGDSAMYLCASSTRGGANEQFFGPGTRLTVL.